The next 2 T cell receptor beta chains were all read from a single sample in a study of identical twins. TCRdb re-analysed the 5' RACE reads in MiXCR, keeping a single row per CDR3 protein. The table has roughly 720,000 distinct CDR3 sequences, approximately 18% seen once. The sample was also reused in another study, on T cells expressing NK-cell markers.

Material: PBMCs. The receptors originated from a woman aged 18-29 years in good health.

The chain links TRBV27 to TRBJ1-6; TRBD1 matches 7 bases. This CDR3 is 15 amino acids long. CDR1 is MNHEY and CDR2 is SMNVEV in the germline V gene (reference sequence). J was trimmed by 3 bases and V by 6 bases; bases with no gene match: 5. In DNA, the CDR3 is TGTGCCAGCAGACAGGGGTATGGCTATAATTCACCCCTCCACTTT. It translates to CASRQGYGYNSPLHF.

This clonotype was observed many times. The V and J genes are TRBV12-3 or TRBV12-4 and TRBJ1-2; 10 bases map to TRBD1. The CDR3 totals 15 residues. V lost 4 bases and J lost 4; bases outside the gene matches: 6. The CDR3 DNA reads as TGTGCCAGCAGTTCCCCGGGACAGGGGACCTATGGCTACACCTTC. Its protein is CASSSPGQGTYGYTF.